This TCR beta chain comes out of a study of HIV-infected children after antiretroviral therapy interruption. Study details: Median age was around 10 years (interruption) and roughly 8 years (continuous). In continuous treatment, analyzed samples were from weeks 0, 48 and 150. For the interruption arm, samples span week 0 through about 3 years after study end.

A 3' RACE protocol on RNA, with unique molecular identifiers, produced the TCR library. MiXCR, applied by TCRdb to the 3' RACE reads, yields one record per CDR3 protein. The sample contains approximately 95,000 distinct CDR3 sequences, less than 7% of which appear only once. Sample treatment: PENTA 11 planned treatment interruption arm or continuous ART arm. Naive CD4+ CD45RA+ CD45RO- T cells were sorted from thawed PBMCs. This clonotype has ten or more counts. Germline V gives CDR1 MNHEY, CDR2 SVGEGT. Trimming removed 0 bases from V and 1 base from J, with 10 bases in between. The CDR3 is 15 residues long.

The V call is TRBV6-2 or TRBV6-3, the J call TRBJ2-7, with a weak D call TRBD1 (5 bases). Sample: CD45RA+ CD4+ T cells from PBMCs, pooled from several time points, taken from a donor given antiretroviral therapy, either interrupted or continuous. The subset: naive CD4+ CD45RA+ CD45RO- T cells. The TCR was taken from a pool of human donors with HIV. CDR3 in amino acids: CASSYSFSGSYEQYF. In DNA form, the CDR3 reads TGTGCCAGCAGTTACTCGTTCTCAGGGTCCTACGAGCAGTACTTC.